One and the same sample provided the 3 T cell receptor beta chains below, sequenced in a study of blood T cell repertoires in COVID-19. Clones were read by immunoSEQ multiplex PCR, and TCRdb kept only the in-frame ones, dropping some. The sample consists of 45,000 to 65,000 clones, around 75% of them appearing once. The sample taken for sequencing was peripheral blood. These receptors were obtained from a human donor in a cohort sampled during active COVID-19.

The chain's CDR3 is CASSWTGLMTRSYTF. The DNA for the CDR3 is TGTGCCAGCAGTTGGACAGGGCTTATGACTCGTAGCTACACCTTC. The chain joins TRBV28 to TRBJ1-2; 8 bases are a match to TRBD1. Germline CDR1 reads MDHEN; CDR2 reads SYDVKM. This CDR3 is 15 amino acids long. Unmatched junction bases numbered 13, after V lost 4 bases and J lost 9 bases.

The chain is built from TRBV6-5 and TRBJ1-6; D possibly corresponds to TRBD1 (6 bases). V was shortened by 6 bases and J by 8 bases, with 17 bases between the two germline ends. This CDR3 has 15 residues. Germline V lookup: CDR1 MNHEY, CDR2 SVGAGI. This CDR3 is CASSARKQGYSPLHF. In DNA form, the CDR3 reads TGTGCCAGCAGCGCCAGGAAACAGGGATATTCACCCCTCCACTTT.

In DNA, the CDR3 is TGTGCCAGTAGTCTGAGAAGGGGAGGCGAACTCTACAATGAGCAGTTCTTC. Its protein is CASSLRRGGELYNEQFF. The chain carries TRBV19 and TRBJ2-1, with TRBD2 as a possible D gene (6 bases). Germline V lookup: CDR1 LNHDA, CDR2 SQIVND (reference sequence). The CDR3 has 17 amino acids. V lost 5 bases to trimming and J lost 3 bases, with 20 bases between them.